These 3 T cell receptor beta chains came from one sample sequenced in a study of T-cell memory formation after mild COVID-19. TCRdb fed the 5' RACE reads into MiXCR, producing one record per CDR3 protein. The sample has roughly 300,000 distinct CDR3 sequences; roughly 8% are singletons. Specimen: PBMCs or a T cell subset sorted from them (not recorded which). Receptors originate from a young man who had mild COVID-19 (a few samples of this study predate the infection). Cell type and time point are not known.

This clonotype was detected only a few times. V usage is TRBV5-6 and J usage is TRBJ2-7; D perhaps matches TRBD1 (6 bases). Germline-derived CDR1 and CDR2 are SGHDT and YYEEEE. Trimming stripped 0 bases from V and 6 bases from J, with 22 bases between. The CDR3 is 17 amino acids. CDR3 nucleotides: TGTGCCAGCAGCTTGGTGTTGGCAGGGGATTATATGGGCGAGCAGTACTTC. It translates to CASSLVLAGDYMGEQYF.

This clonotype was observed at least ten times. The rearrangement joins TRBV5-1 to TRBJ2-3; 8 bases match TRBD2. CDR3 length equals 15 residues. Germline V CDR1 and CDR2: SGHRS, YFSETQ. Trimming took 7 bases from V and 1 from J; bases not matched to a gene: 8. The DNA for the CDR3 is TGCGCCAGCCAGGCGGGGGGCGTCGGCACAGATACGCAGTATTTT. This translates into CASQAGGVGTDTQYF. Based on the CDR3 plus reference TRBV5-1 and TRBJ2-3, the full variable domain is KAGVTQTPRYLIKTRGQQVTLSCSPISGHRSVSWYQQTPGQGLQFLFEYFSETQRNKGNFPGRFSGRQFSNSRSEMNVSTLELGDSALYLCASQAGGVGTDTQYFGPGTRLTVL.

This clonotype appeared a few times. The genes are TRBV5-1 and TRBJ2-1; no reliable D call. The CDR3 is made up of 18 amino acids. Germline loops: CDR1 SGHRS, CDR2 YFSETQ. V was shortened by 0 bases and J by 3 bases, with 19 bases between the two germline ends. The chain's CDR3 is CASSLVARSLHDYNEQFF. CDR3 sequence (DNA): TGCGCCAGCAGCTTGGTGGCTCGGTCTCTACATGACTACAATGAGCAGTTCTTC. Complete variable domain (other parts from reference TRBV5-1 and TRBJ2-1): KAGVTQTPRYLIKTRGQQVTLSCSPISGHRSVSWYQQTPGQGLQFLFEYFSETQRNKGNFPGRFSGRQFSNSRSEMNVSTLELGDSALYLCASSLVARSLHDYNEQFFGPGTRLTVL.